The 29 T cell receptor beta chains listed next were all sequenced from one sample in a study of T cell responses to AZD1222 COVID-19 vaccine. Clones were sequenced by immunoSEQ multiplex PCR, and TCRdb holds only the in-frame ones, with some missing. This sample has 30,000 to 35,000 clones, with approximately 93% found just once. This specimen consisted of peripheral blood, obtained on day 0 of AZD1222 vaccination. These receptors originate from an adult in good health.

The genes are TRBV10-2 and TRBJ2-1; a weak D match, TRBD1 (6 bases). Deletions cut 6 bases from V and 12 bases from J, with 15 bases between. The CDR3 spans 12 residues. Germline V gene data show CDR1 as WSHSY and CDR2 as SAAADI. The CDR3 DNA reads as TGCGCCAGCAGGGATACTGGGGGCGCGCAGTTCTTC. Protein product: CASRDTGGAQFF.

On this clone: A read error is possible here, since a much larger clone lies one base away. The rearrangement links TRBV3-1 (or the pseudogene TRBV3-2) to TRBJ2-7; D may match TRBD1 or TRBD2 (6 bases each). With 2 bases removed from V and 3 bases from J, the gap between germline ends came to 20 bases. The CDR3 length is 17 residues. Germline lookup yields CDR1 LGHDT and CDR2 YNNKEL (reference sequence). The CDR3 sequence is CASSQHERGRGGYEQYF. CDR3 DNA: TGTGCCAGCAGCCAACACGAACGCGGCAGGGGAGGCTACGAGCAGTACTTC.

This chain connects TRBV6-5 to TRBJ2-1; D is unresolved. CDR3 length equals 15 residues. The germline CDR1 and CDR2 sequences are MNHEY and SVGAGI. V lost 7 bases and J 3 bases, leaving 16 bases between the germline ends. In DNA, the CDR3 is TGTGCCAGCATTTTACGGGCAGGAAACTACAATGAGCAGTTCTTC. It specifies CASILRAGNYNEQFF.

The J gene is TRBJ2-2, the V gene TRBV5-6; 12 bases line up with TRBD2. V lost 4 bases and J lost 0; bases outside the gene matches: 7. CDR1 SGHDT and CDR2 YYEEEE come from the germline V gene. This CDR3 has 18 residues. The CDR3 reads CASSPRTSGVANTGELFF. The DNA for the CDR3 is TGTGCCAGCAGCCCGAGGACTAGCGGGGTTGCGAACACCGGGGAGCTGTTTTTT.

This chain connects TRBV2 to TRBJ1-2; D ambiguous. Trimming left V 7 bases short and J 0 bases short, with 9 bases between. The CDR3 has 13 residues. Germline V gives CDR1 SNHLY, CDR2 FYNNEI. The CDR3 DNA reads as TGTGCCAGCAATGGGAATTCTAACTATGGCTACACCTTC. This encodes CASNGNSNYGYTF.

The chain uses TRBV19 and TRBJ1-5; D gene uncertain. This CDR3 spans 13 amino acids. The germline gives CDR1 LNHDA, CDR2 SQIVND (reference sequence). V was pared by 0 bases and J by 4 bases, with 4 bases between. The CDR3 is CASSIEVNQPQHF. CDR3 coding DNA: TGTGCCAGTAGTATAGAGGTTAATCAGCCCCAGCATTTT.

The chain employs TRBV3-1 (or the pseudogene TRBV3-2) and TRBJ2-7; no clear D gene. The CDR3 is made up of 12 amino acids. CDR1 and CDR2 (germline): LGHDT, YNNKEL (reference sequence). Trimming took 4 bases from V and 3 from J, leaving 7 bases between them. The CDR3 coding sequence is TGTGCCAGCAGCCTTCAGCGCTACGAGCAGTACTTC. Protein product: CASSLQRYEQYF.

V usage is TRBV2 and J usage is TRBJ1-5; D gene uncertain. Germline V CDR1 and CDR2: SNHLY, FYNNEI. Trimming cost V 11 bases and J 2 bases, with 16 bases left between them. The CDR3 is 14 residues long. The CDR3: CASQGDRGNQPQHF. The CDR3 nucleotides are TGTGCCTCTCAAGGAGACCGAGGCAATCAGCCCCAGCATTTT.

This chain connects TRBV7-2 to TRBJ1-2; TRBD1 is a possible D gene (5 bases). The germline V gene encodes CDR1 SGHTA and CDR2 FQGNSA. With 5 bases removed from V and 8 bases from J, the gap between germline ends came to 15 bases. This CDR3 has 13 residues. CDR3 region: CASSREGFRGYTF. The CDR3 DNA sequence: TGTGCCAGCAGCCGGGAGGGGTTCCGGGGCTACACCTTC.

The chain employs TRBV13 and TRBJ1-3, with D unclear. This CDR3 is built from 14 residues. Per the germline V gene, CDR1 is PRHDT and CDR2 is FYEKMQ (reference sequence). V gave up 4 bases and J gave up 3 bases, with 10 bases separating them. The CDR3 is CASSSWTSGNTIYF. CDR3 bases: TGTGCCAGCAGCTCCTGGACGAGTGGAAACACCATATATTTT.

The V and J genes are TRBV13 and TRBJ2-7; no clear D gene. This CDR3 region has 13 residues. The V and J ends lost 2 bases and 7 bases respectively, with 12 bases between them. CDR1 and CDR2 (germline): PRHDT, FYEKMQ (reference sequence). The CDR3 protein is CASSLTNDGEQYF. The DNA of the CDR3 is TGTGCCAGCAGCTTAACGAACGATGGTGAGCAGTACTTC.

The chain is built from TRBV7-2 and TRBJ1-4, with D unresolved. The V end lost 1 base, the J end lost 5 bases, and 11 bases lay between the germline ends. CDR1 and CDR2 (germline): SGHTA, FQGNSA. This CDR3 has 15 residues. The CDR3 here is CASSLGGRWNEKLFF. Written as DNA, the CDR3 is TGTGCCAGCAGCTTAGGAGGGCGGTGGAATGAAAAACTGTTTTTT.

The rearrangement joins TRBV19 to TRBJ2-1, with TRBD2 as a possible D gene (5 bases). The ends were cut back, 5 bases at V and 10 bases at J, with 18 bases in the middle. Germline CDR1 LNHDA, CDR2 SQIVND (reference sequence). CDR3 length equals 14 residues. CDR3 protein: CASSPLRLPGEQFF. The CDR3 DNA sequence: TGTGCCAGTAGTCCCTTGAGACTCCCGGGGGAGCAGTTCTTC.

CDR3 bases: TGTGCCATCAGTGGGAGGACAGAGACAGAGAACTATGGCTACACCTTC. Translated, it gives CAISGRTETENYGYTF. The V and J genes are TRBV10-3 and TRBJ1-2; tentatively, D is TRBD1 (6 bases). The V gene's germline CDR1 is ENHRY and CDR2 SYGVKD. The germline V and J ends were trimmed by 4 bases and 2 bases, with 17 bases remaining between them. This CDR3 spans 16 amino acids.

The chain combines TRBV5-1 with TRBJ2-1, with D perhaps matching TRBD2 (6 bases). Germline CDR1 reads SGHRS; CDR2 reads YFSETQ. The CDR3 covers 13 residues. With 0 bases removed from V and 10 bases from J, the gap between germline ends came to 11 bases. The CDR3, as DNA: TGCGCCAGCAGCTTGGGCAAGAGCGGGGAGCAGTTCTTC. Protein: CASSLGKSGEQFF.

V and J are TRBV27 and TRBJ2-3; 10 bases fit TRBD2. The CDR3 loop spans 16 amino acids. With 6 bases clipped from V and 6 bases from J, the junction kept 12 bases outside the gene matches. CDR1 and CDR2 (germline): MNHEY, SMNVEV (reference sequence). The CDR3 nucleotides read TGTGCCAGCAGCCTTTTTGGAGCGGGGGGGTCGGATACGCAGTATTTT. This translates into CASSLFGAGGSDTQYF.

CDR3 bases: TGTGCCAGTAGTTCCCCGGGACAGGGACGTGGAAACACCATATATTTT. Translation: CASSSPGQGRGNTIYF. The chain carries TRBV19 and TRBJ1-3, with TRBD1 matching over 9 bases. This CDR3 has 16 amino acids. Germline V CDR1 and CDR2: LNHDA, SQIVND (reference sequence). J lost 3 bases, V lost 5 bases, and 8 bases had no gene match.

This chain links TRBV5-1 with TRBJ1-2; 8 bases match TRBD1. V lost 4 bases to trimming and J lost 5 bases; unmatched junction nucleotides: 7. The CDR3 extends over 14 amino acids. Germline V CDR1 and CDR2: SGHRS, YFSETQ. CDR3 coding DNA: TGCGCCAGCAGCCCGACAGGGGTCGGGTATGGCTACACCTTC. This encodes CASSPTGVGYGYTF.

This clone was counted a single time. This chain uses TRBV6-5 with TRBJ2-3; D call uncertain. The CDR3 is 13 residues long. From germline, CDR1 is MNHEY and CDR2 SVGAGI. Between the trimmed V and J ends, which lost 7 bases and 2 bases, there was a span of 10 bases. This chain's CDR3 is CASNTELTDTQYF. The DNA for the CDR3 is TGTGCCAGCAACACGGAACTCACAGATACGCAGTATTTT.

This clone has only a few counts. This chain uses TRBV5-1 with TRBJ2-2; D gene unclear. Trimming removed 4 bases from V and 7 bases from J, with 11 bases in between. Germline V gene data show CDR1 as SGHRS and CDR2 as YFSETQ. This CDR3 has 13 residues. CDR3 sequence (DNA): TGCGCCAGCAGCGTAAAAGAAGGCGGGGAGCTGTTTTTT. Amino acid sequence: CASSVKEGGELFF.

Here the CDR3 reads CASSLSFAQGNTEAFF. The DNA of the CDR3 is TGTGCCAGCTCACTCTCCTTCGCACAGGGGAACACTGAAGCTTTCTTT. This chain links TRBV18 with TRBJ1-1; possible D gene TRBD1, 6 bases. CDR1 is KGHSH, CDR2 LQKENI, per germline. Trimming removed 4 bases from V and 1 base from J, with 16 bases in between. CDR3 length: 16 residues.

The gene calls are TRBV6-5 and TRBJ1-5; D gene ambiguous. The ends were cut back, 8 bases at V and 1 base at J, with 15 bases in the middle. Germline-derived CDR1 and CDR2 are MNHEY and SVGAGI. The CDR3 is 15 amino acids. CDR3 loop: CASWPGGGSNQPQHF. Here the CDR3 DNA reads TGTGCCAGCTGGCCGGGCGGTGGGAGCAATCAGCCCCAGCATTTT.

The chain recombines TRBV4-3 with TRBJ1-5; D is unclear. Germline V lookup: CDR1 LGHNA, CDR2 YSLEER. V shed 3 bases and J shed 5 bases, with 14 bases lying between them. The CDR3 consists of 15 residues. The CDR3 sequence is CASSHQSGSDQPQHF. For the CDR3, the DNA is TGCGCCAGCAGCCACCAATCGGGGTCCGATCAGCCCCAGCATTTT.

This clone came up a few times. The V gene is TRBV7-8, the J gene TRBJ2-1, with 9 bases lining up with TRBD1. The CDR3 spans 17 residues. Germline CDR1 reads SGHVS; CDR2 reads FQNEAQ. J gave up 1 base and V 3 bases, and 7 bases lay outside the gene matches. CDR3 amino acids: CASSLLWTGASYNEQFF. As DNA, the CDR3 is TGTGCCAGCAGCTTGTTATGGACAGGGGCTTCCTACAATGAGCAGTTCTTC. Together with reference TRBV7-8 and TRBJ2-1, the CDR3 gives the full variable domain: GAGVSQSPRYKVAKRGQDVALRCDPISGHVSLFWYQQALGQGPEFLTYFQNEAQLDKSGLPSDRFFAERPEGSVSTLKIQRTQQEDSAVYLCASSLLWTGASYNEQFFGPGTRLTVL.

J is TRBJ1-5 and V is TRBV5-6; possible D gene TRBD1, 5 bases. The CDR3 runs to 15 residues. V lost 4 bases, J lost 0 bases, and 11 bases lay in between. Germline loops: CDR1 SGHDT, CDR2 YYEEEE. CDR3 residues: CASSSTGYSNQPQHF. CDR3 sequence (DNA): TGTGCCAGCAGCAGCACAGGTTATAGCAATCAGCCCCAGCATTTT.

This rearrangement joins TRBV12-3 or TRBV12-4 to TRBJ2-2; D is uncertain. The CDR3 totals 12 residues. Deletions cut 5 bases from V and 12 bases from J, with 13 bases between. CDR3 DNA: TGTGCCAGCAGTCGATTCCCGGAAAAGCTGTTTTTT. This gives the protein CASSRFPEKLFF.

The chain combines TRBV7-9 with TRBJ2-2; TRBD1 aligns across 9 bases. The CDR3 runs to 14 residues. J was trimmed by 1 base and V by 11 bases; bases with no gene match: 5. CDR1 SEHNR and CDR2 FQNEAQ come from the germline V gene (reference sequence). The chain's CDR3 is CAGRQGVNTGELFF. CDR3 DNA sequence: TGTGCCGGCCGACAGGGGGTGAACACCGGGGAGCTGTTTTTT.

This chain links TRBV30 with TRBJ1-2; D is undetermined. The CDR3 length is 12 residues. The V gene lost 3 bases and the J gene lost 2 bases, with 7 bases spanning the gap. Germline CDR1 is GTSNPN and CDR2 is SVGIG (reference sequence). The CDR3 region is CAWSQINYGYTF. DNA for the CDR3: TGTGCCTGGAGCCAGATCAACTATGGCTACACCTTC.

V gene TRBV5-1 combines with J gene TRBJ1-2; D gene unclear. Germline V gene sequence: CDR1 SGHRS, CDR2 YFSETQ. The CDR3 extends over 15 amino acids. V shed 4 bases and J shed 8 bases, with 21 bases lying between them. Here the CDR3 reads CASSSDTLLMAGYTF. The CDR3 DNA sequence: TGCGCCAGCAGCAGTGATACCTTATTGATGGCAGGCTACACCTTC.